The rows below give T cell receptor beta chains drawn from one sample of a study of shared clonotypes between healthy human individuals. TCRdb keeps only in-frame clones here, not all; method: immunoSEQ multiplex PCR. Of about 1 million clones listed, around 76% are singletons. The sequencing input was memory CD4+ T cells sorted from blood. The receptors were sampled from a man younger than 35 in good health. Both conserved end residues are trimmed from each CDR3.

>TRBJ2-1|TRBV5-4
ASSFGGRAYNEQF
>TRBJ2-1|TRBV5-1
ASSLSTSGSDEQF
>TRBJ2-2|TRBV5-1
ASSSGIANTGELF
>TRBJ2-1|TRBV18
ASSPIGVWGEQF
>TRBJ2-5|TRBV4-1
ASSIGEVGETQY
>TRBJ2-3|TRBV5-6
ASSRRGQDTQY
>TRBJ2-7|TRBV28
ASSSPPGVQVQY
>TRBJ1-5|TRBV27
ASSLSGGSPNQPQH
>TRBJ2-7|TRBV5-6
ASSDTGQSKQY
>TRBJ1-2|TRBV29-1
SGGHPNYGYT
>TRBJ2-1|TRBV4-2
ASSQDRGGVTYNEQF
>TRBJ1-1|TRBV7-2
ASRRGGEGTEAF
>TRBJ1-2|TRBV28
ASSAGFGYT
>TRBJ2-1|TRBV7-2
ASSRDRGVYNEQF
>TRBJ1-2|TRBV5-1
ASASSISGVYGYT
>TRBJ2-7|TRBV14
ASSLRTGGTYEQY
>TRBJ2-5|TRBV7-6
ASSSQTRGIQETQY
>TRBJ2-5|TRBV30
AWVPPTGQNQETQY
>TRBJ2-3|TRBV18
ASSRSTDTQY
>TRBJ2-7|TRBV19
ASRPGQGFYEQY
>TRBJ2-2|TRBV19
ASSKTGVSSGELF
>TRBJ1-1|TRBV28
ASSPRQGGTEAF
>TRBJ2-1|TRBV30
AWSGLAGVNEQF
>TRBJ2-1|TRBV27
ASSSSGLAVVEQF
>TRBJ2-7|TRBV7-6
ASSFGHRTSGGEQY
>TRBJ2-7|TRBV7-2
ASSLRQGTYEQY
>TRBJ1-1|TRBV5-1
ASSFTFRGTEAF
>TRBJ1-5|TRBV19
ASSIGTGINQPQH
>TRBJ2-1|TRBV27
ASSFDIKLYNEQF
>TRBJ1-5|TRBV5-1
ASSAVTGGSVQPQH
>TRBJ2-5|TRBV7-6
ASSSHQETQY
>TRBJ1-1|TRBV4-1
ASSQDEAGSHNTEAF
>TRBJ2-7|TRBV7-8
VSSLAGKIYEQY
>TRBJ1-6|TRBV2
ASRDRDNSPLH
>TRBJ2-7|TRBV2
ASRSAGAYEQY
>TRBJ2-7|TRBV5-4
ASSGNRDLSSYEQY
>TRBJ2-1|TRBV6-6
ASSSRGGQSHNEQF
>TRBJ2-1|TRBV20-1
SARGYEQF
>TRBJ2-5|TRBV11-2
ASSLGAGWRETQY
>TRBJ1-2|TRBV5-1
ASSLSNSYT
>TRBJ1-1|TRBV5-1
ASSFGTGYEDTEAF